Below, 5 T cell receptor beta chains from the same sample are listed, as sequenced in a study of lymphopenia after photon versus proton radiotherapy. The table came from immunoSEQ multiplex PCR; TCRdb's copy has only in-frame clones and leaves some out. The sample carries around 25,000 clones, approximately 84% recorded once. The sequencing used peripheral blood, collected from a patient treated with photon-based radiotherapy. The receptors were sampled from a man aged 35 to 55 with gastric cancer.

The rearrangement links TRBV6-1 to TRBJ1-1; possibly TRBD1 for D (6 bases). This CDR3 is built from 13 residues. The germline V gene has CDR1 MNHNS and CDR2 SASEGT. Trimming took 10 bases from V and 0 from J, leaving 12 bases between them. CDR3 DNA sequence: TGTGCCACTCGGGGGCGAATGAACACTGAAGCTTTCTTT. This gives the protein CATRGRMNTEAFF.

This chain links TRBV7-2 with TRBJ1-6; perhaps TRBD1 as D (5 bases). The CDR3 totals 14 residues. In germline, CDR1 is SGHTA, CDR2 FQGNSA. Trimming stripped 5 bases from V and 7 bases from J, with 12 bases between. Here the CDR3 DNA reads TGTGCCAGCAGCCCGGGGCGGACGAATTCACCCCTCCACTTT. It translates to CASSPGRTNSPLHF.

The chain joins TRBV28 to TRBJ2-4; D ambiguous. The V gene's germline CDR1 is MDHEN and CDR2 SYDVKM. V was cut by 8 bases and J by 3 bases, with 17 bases left in between. This CDR3 spans 15 amino acids. The CDR3 DNA reads as TGTGCCAGCTTCGGCGTCGGGCTAGGCAAAAACATTCAGTACTTC. Amino acid sequence: CASFGVGLGKNIQYF.

V is TRBV5-1 and J is TRBJ2-7, with D unclear. CDR3 length: 13 amino acids. Germline V gene data show CDR1 as SGHRS and CDR2 as YFSETQ. Between the trimmed V and J ends, which lost 2 bases and 5 bases, there was a span of 11 bases. CDR3 region: CASSFGSLDEQYF. CDR3 nucleotides: TGCGCCAGCAGCTTCGGCAGCCTGGACGAGCAGTACTTC.

The V gene is TRBV7-2, the J gene TRBJ1-6, with D perhaps TRBD1 (6 bases). V was cut by 5 bases and J by 6 bases, with 17 bases left in between. This CDR3 comprises 16 residues. The germline V gene has CDR1 SGHTA and CDR2 FQGNSA. The CDR3, as DNA: TGTGCCAGCAGCCGAGCCAGCGGGGGCAGTAATTCACCCCTCCACTTT. This gives the protein CASSRASGGSNSPLHF.